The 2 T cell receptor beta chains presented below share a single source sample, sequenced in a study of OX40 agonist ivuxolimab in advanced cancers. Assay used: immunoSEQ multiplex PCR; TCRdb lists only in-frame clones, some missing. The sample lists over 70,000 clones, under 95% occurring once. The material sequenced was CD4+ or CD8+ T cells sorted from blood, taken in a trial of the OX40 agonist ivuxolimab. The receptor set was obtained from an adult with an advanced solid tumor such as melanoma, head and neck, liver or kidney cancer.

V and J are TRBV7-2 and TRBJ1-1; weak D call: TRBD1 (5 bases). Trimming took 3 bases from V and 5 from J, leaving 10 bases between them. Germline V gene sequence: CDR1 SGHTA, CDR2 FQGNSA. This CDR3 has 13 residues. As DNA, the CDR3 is TGTGCCAGCAGCTTTCCAGGGCAGACTGAAGCTTTCTTT. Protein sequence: CASSFPGQTEAFF.

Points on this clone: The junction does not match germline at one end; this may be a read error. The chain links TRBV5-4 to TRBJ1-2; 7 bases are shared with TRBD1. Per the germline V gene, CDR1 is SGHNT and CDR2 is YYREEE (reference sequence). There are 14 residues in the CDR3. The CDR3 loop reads CASSSPQGYYGYIF. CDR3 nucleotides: TGTGCCAGCAGCTCCCCACAGGGGTACTATGGCTACATCTTC.